This T cell receptor (beta chain) was sequenced in a study of early T cells in non-severe SARS-CoV-2 infection. TCRdb passed the 5' RACE reads through MiXCR, listing each CDR3 protein once. The table lists roughly 67,000 distinct CDR3 sequences, 12% of them singletons. This clonotype was counted many times. With V trimmed by 8 bases and J by 6 bases, 13 bases remained unmatched. Looked up from germline, CDR1 is LNHDA and CDR2 is SQIVND (reference sequence). The CDR3 totals 15 residues. This TCR was recovered from an adult who was a healthcare worker with PCR-confirmed SARS-CoV-2 infection or an uninfected control (not recorded which). The specimen was whole blood. V and J are TRBV19 and TRBJ1-5; TRBD1 agrees at 7 bases. The CDR3 protein is CASGELTGMGQPQHF. CDR3 sequence (DNA): TGTGCCAGTGGCGAGTTGACAGGGATGGGTCAGCCCCAGCATTTT.